Below, 30 T cell receptor beta chains from the same sample are listed, as sequenced in a study of blood T cell repertoires in COVID-19. Produced via immunoSEQ multiplex PCR; TCRdb's table is partial and in-frame only. The sample contains around 270,000 clones, over 75% of which appear only once. Sample: peripheral blood. Every receptor here comes from a human donor with COVID-19, enrolled during active disease. The donor label of this sample is uncertain.

The rearrangement uses TRBV30 and TRBJ2-7; 7 bases agree with TRBD2. CDR1 is GTSNPN, CDR2 SVGIG, per germline (reference sequence). V trimming: 0 bases; J trimming: 0 bases; junction bases outside the gene matches: 2. This CDR3 is built from 14 residues. In nucleotides, the CDR3 is TGTGCCTGGAGTGTGGGCGGGGGCTCCTACGAGCAGTACTTC. Amino acid sequence: CAWSVGGGSYEQYF.

The chain couples TRBV2 to TRBJ1-4; D is perhaps TRBD1 (6 bases). The germline gives CDR1 SNHLY, CDR2 FYNNEI. This CDR3 contains 15 residues. Trimming shortened V by 7 bases and J by 0 bases, and 12 bases separated the two germline ends. CDR3 DNA sequence: TGTGCCAGCACCCTGGACAGTGCAACTAATGAAAAACTGTTTTTT. Encoded protein: CASTLDSATNEKLFF.

The chain carries TRBV7-9 and TRBJ1-6; 9 nucleotides line up with TRBD1. Germline V gene data show CDR1 as SEHNR and CDR2 as FQNEAQ (reference sequence). CDR3 length: 18 residues. With 5 bases clipped from V and 7 bases from J, the junction kept 15 bases outside the gene matches. The CDR3: CASSRSILSGTGNSPLHF. CDR3 DNA: TGTGCCAGCAGCCGGTCAATTCTATCCGGGACAGGGAATTCACCCCTCCACTTT. Complete variable domain (other parts from reference TRBV7-9 and TRBJ1-6): DTGVSQNPRHKITKRGQNVTFRCDPISEHNRLYWYRQTLGQGPEFLTYFQNEAQLEKSRLLSDRFSAERPKGSFSTLEIQRTEQGDSAMYLCASSRSILSGTGNSPLHFGNGTRLTVT.

This clone has just one count. The chain links TRBV28 to TRBJ1-1; D might be TRBD1 (5 bases). Trimming pared 0 bases from V and 2 bases from J, leaving 10 bases between. The CDR3 is 15 amino acids. The germline CDR1 and CDR2 sequences are MDHEN and SYDVKM. CDR3 bases: TGTGCCAGCAGTTTATGGTTCGGGGGTAACACTGAAGCTTTCTTT. This encodes CASSLWFGGNTEAFF.

This clone was counted a few times. The chain uses TRBV7-8 and TRBJ1-1; D may be TRBD1 (6 bases). Germline V gene data show CDR1 as SGHVS and CDR2 as FQNEAQ. There are 13 residues in the CDR3. V lost 5 bases, J lost 4 bases, and 11 bases lay in between. The CDR3 loop is CASSHRVLTEAFF. In DNA, the CDR3 is TGTGCCAGCAGCCACAGGGTCCTCACTGAAGCTTTCTTT.

V and J are TRBV6-4 and TRBJ2-1; 12 bases map to TRBD2. V gave up 4 bases and J gave up 4 bases; unmatched junction bases: 2. Per germline, CDR1 MRHNA and CDR2 SNTAGT. The CDR3 length is 15 residues. The CDR3 region has the DNA TGTGCCAGCAGTGTCGGGACTAGCGGGTACAATGAGCAGTTCTTC. Amino acids: CASSVGTSGYNEQFF.

The J gene is TRBJ1-3, the V gene TRBV19; the match to TRBD1 covers 8 bases. This CDR3 contains 17 residues. Germline lookup yields CDR1 LNHDA and CDR2 SQIVND (reference sequence). The V gene end was trimmed by 5 bases and the J gene end by 1 base; junction bases not matched to a gene: 10. The CDR3 loop is CASSFTGGPRSGNTIYF. The CDR3 DNA reads TGTGCCAGTAGTTTTACAGGGGGTCCAAGATCTGGAAACACCATATATTTT.

V and J are TRBV11-2 and TRBJ1-1; 7 bases map to TRBD1. CDR1 and CDR2 from the germline V gene are SGHAT and FQNNGV. J was trimmed by 10 bases and V by 5 bases; bases with no gene match: 16. The CDR3 totals 15 residues. CDR3 bases: TGTGCCAGCAGCGCAACAGGGGCCTTTAATCGGGGAGCTTTCTTT. Translated: CASSATGAFNRGAFF. The whole variable domain, remainder taken from reference TRBV11-2 and TRBJ1-1, is EAGVAQSPRYKIIEKRQSVAFWCNPISGHATLYWYQQILGQGPKLLIQFQNNGVVDDSQLPKDRFSAERLKGVDSTLKIQPAKLEDSAVYLCASSATGAFNRGAFFGQGTRLTVV.

The chain links TRBV3-1 (or the pseudogene TRBV3-2) to TRBJ2-1; 10 positions agree with TRBD2. The CDR3 runs to 20 residues. Trimming removed 2 bases from V and 4 bases from J; junction bases left unmatched: 17. The germline CDR1 and CDR2 sequences are LGHDT and YNNKEL (reference sequence). CDR3 in amino acids: CASSQRVRESSGGPYNEQFF. The DNA of the CDR3 is TGTGCCAGCAGCCAACGGGTTCGAGAGTCTAGCGGGGGTCCGTACAATGAGCAGTTCTTC.

The rearrangement joins TRBV10-2 to TRBJ1-3, with D perhaps TRBD1 (6 bases). Trimming left V 3 bases short and J 3 bases short, with 6 bases between. CDR3 length: 13 amino acids. Germline V gives CDR1 WSHSY, CDR2 SAAADI. CDR3 sequence: CASSEQGGNTIYF. CDR3 DNA sequence: TGCGCCAGCAGTGAACAGGGTGGAAACACCATATATTTT.

About this clone: An end of the junction differs from the germline gene, which may be a read error. This chain joins TRBV7-7 and TRBJ2-7, with D possibly being TRBD1 (6 bases). This CDR3 contains 13 residues. Germline CDR1 SSHAT, CDR2 FNYEAQ (reference sequence). CDR3 protein: CASSLDFRGEQYF. The CDR3 coding sequence is TGTGCTAGCAGCTTAGACTTCAGGGGTGAGCAGTACTTC.

DNA for the CDR3: TGCGCCAGCAATGACCGCCGGGCAGGGAACACAGATACGCAGTATTTT. Translation gives CASNDRRAGNTDTQYF. This chain joins TRBV5-1 and TRBJ2-3; D might be TRBD1 (5 bases). Germline assignment: CDR1 SGHRS and CDR2 YFSETQ. Between the trimmed V and J ends, which lost 6 bases and 2 bases, there was a span of 19 bases. The CDR3 has 16 residues.

The V call is TRBV30, the J call TRBJ1-2, with 8 bases identical to TRBD1. This CDR3 spans 15 amino acids. The germline CDR1 and CDR2 sequences are GTSNPN and SVGIG (reference sequence). After removal of 3 bases from V and 4 bases from J, the junction contained 10 bases not matched to a gene. DNA for the CDR3: TGTGCCTGGAGGGAACCCGGACAGGGTGGCTATGGCTACACCTTC. Its protein product is CAWREPGQGGYGYTF.

The CDR3 region has the DNA TGTGCCAGCAGCCTGGAAGGACAGGGACTCAGGACCCAGTACTTC. This gives the protein CASSLEGQGLRTQYF. This rearrangement joins TRBV5-4 to TRBJ2-5; 8 bases are a match to TRBD1. Germline values: CDR1 SGHNT, CDR2 YYREEE (reference sequence). V lost 4 bases, J lost 7 bases, and 12 bases stayed unmatched. The CDR3 extends over 15 amino acids.

This clone showed up just once. At one end the junction does not follow the germline gene, possibly because of a read error. The chain carries TRBV12-3 or TRBV12-4 and TRBJ1-1; D not certain. CDR3 length equals 13 residues. CDR3 residues: CASSLGGVTEAFF. The CDR3 DNA sequence: TGTGCCAGCAGCTTAGGCGGGGTGACTGAAGCTTTCTTT.

The chain carries TRBV15 and TRBJ2-3; 9 bases line up with TRBD2. V was clipped by 0 bases and J by 5 bases; unmatched bases: 3. CDR1 is LNHNV and CDR2 is YYDKDF in the germline V gene (reference sequence). The CDR3 runs 15 residues. The CDR3 sequence is CATSREAGGGDTQYF. Written as DNA, the CDR3 is TGTGCCACCAGCAGAGAGGCGGGAGGGGGAGATACGCAGTATTTT.

This chain uses TRBV28 with TRBJ1-1; D gene ambiguous. Deletions cut 3 bases from V and 0 bases from J, with 8 bases between. This CDR3 is 14 amino acids long. Germline lookup yields CDR1 MDHEN and CDR2 SYDVKM. Here the CDR3 DNA reads TGTGCCAGCAGTTTGATGGAGATGAACACTGAAGCTTTCTTT. This sequence encodes CASSLMEMNTEAFF.

The chain combines TRBV19 with TRBJ1-1, with a weak D call TRBD1 (5 bases). The V and J ends lost 6 bases and 10 bases respectively, with 18 bases between them. The CDR3 runs 13 residues. The germline V gene has CDR1 LNHDA and CDR2 SQIVND (reference sequence). The CDR3 sequence is CASSYPGHQRAFF. The CDR3 DNA reads TGTGCCAGTAGCTATCCCGGACACCAGAGAGCTTTCTTT.

This clone was picked up a small number of times. This sequence joins TRBV19 and TRBJ1-3; perhaps TRBD1 as D (5 bases). The CDR3 covers 15 residues. The V gene's germline CDR1 is LNHDA and CDR2 SQIVND (reference sequence). Trimming left V 9 bases short and J 4 bases short, with 19 bases between. In nucleotides, the CDR3 is TGTGCCAGCACTCCCCTGACAGCAGGGGGAAACACCATATATTTT. Protein: CASTPLTAGGNTIYF.

The genes are TRBV27 and TRBJ1-1; D perhaps matches TRBD1 (6 bases). The V and J ends lost 6 bases and 5 bases respectively, with 16 bases between them. The CDR3 totals 14 residues. Looked up from germline, CDR1 is MNHEY and CDR2 is SMNVEV (reference sequence). The CDR3 sequence: CASSQGGWRTEAFF. In DNA form, the CDR3 reads TGTGCCAGCAGCCAAGGGGGATGGAGGACTGAAGCTTTCTTT.

The V gene is TRBV11-3, the J gene TRBJ2-1, with 12 bases fitting TRBD2. Germline values: CDR1 SGHNT, CDR2 YENEEA. This CDR3 is built from 17 residues. Germline trimming cut 1 base from V and 3 bases from J; bases unmatched to any gene: 4. The CDR3 spells CASSLGVTSGSYNEQFF. The CDR3 DNA reads as TGTGCCAGCAGCTTAGGAGTGACTAGCGGGAGCTACAATGAGCAGTTCTTC.

The rearrangement links TRBV9 to TRBJ1-6; D perhaps matches TRBD1 (6 bases). The germline CDR1 and CDR2 sequences are SGDLS and YYNGEE. The V end was cut by 0 bases, the J end by 7 bases, with 8 bases between. The CDR3 is 14 residues long. CDR3 protein: CASSVVQGNSPLHF. Here the CDR3 DNA reads TGTGCCAGCAGCGTAGTGCAGGGGAATTCACCCCTCCACTTT.

As regards this clone: This sample also contains other DNA sequences that code for the same CDR3. The V and J genes are TRBV11-3 and TRBJ2-3, with D tentatively TRBD1 (5 bases). Germline CDR1 SGHNT, CDR2 YENEEA. Trimming stripped 5 bases from V and 4 bases from J, with 13 bases between. The CDR3 extends over 14 amino acids. CDR3 loop: CASSPGQGSDTQYF. The CDR3 DNA sequence: TGTGCCAGCAGCCCCGGCCAGGGATCAGATACGCAGTATTTT.

This rearrangement joins TRBV19 to TRBJ1-5, with 7 bases fitting TRBD1. Germline trimming cut 7 bases from V and 5 bases from J; bases unmatched to any gene: 8. The germline V gene encodes CDR1 LNHDA and CDR2 SQIVND (reference sequence). The CDR3 totals 14 residues. This CDR3 reads CASNPRDSYQPQHF. CDR3 nucleotides: TGTGCCAGTAATCCCAGGGACAGCTATCAGCCCCAGCATTTT. The variable domain in full, with the rest retrieved from reference TRBV19 and TRBJ1-5, is DGGITQSPKYLFRKEGQNVTLSCEQNLNHDAMYWYRQDPGQGLRLIYYSQIVNDFQKGDIAEGYSVSREKKESFPLTVTSAQKNPTAFYLCASNPRDSYQPQHFGDGTRLSIL.

The V and J genes are TRBV2 and TRBJ1-2; possibly TRBD1 for D (5 bases). Trimming removed 1 base from V and 3 bases from J, with 12 bases in between. The CDR3 is 15 amino acids. CDR1 is SNHLY, CDR2 FYNNEI, per germline. CDR3: CASSEGRQGYYGYTF. The CDR3 coding sequence is TGTGCCAGCAGTGAAGGCCGTCAGGGATACTATGGCTACACCTTC. The full variable domain, its missing parts supplied by reference TRBV2 and TRBJ1-2, is EPEVTQTPSHQVTQMGQEVILRCVPISNHLYFYWYRQILGQKVEFLVSFYNNEISEKSEIFDDQFSVERPDGSNFTLKIRSTKLEDSAMYFCASSEGRQGYYGYTFGSGTRLTVV.

CDR3 coding DNA: TGTGCCAGCAGGACGGGAGCGACCTACGAGCAGTACTTC. Amino acid sequence: CASRTGATYEQYF. This chain connects TRBV6-5 to TRBJ2-7; tentative D call: TRBD2 (6 bases). The CDR3 extends over 13 amino acids. Trimming took off 6 bases at V and 2 bases at J, with 11 bases between the two ends. Germline V gene data show CDR1 as MNHEY and CDR2 as SVGAGI.

This chain joins TRBV19 and TRBJ1-2; the match to TRBD1 covers 8 bases. The CDR3 contains 16 residues. The V and J ends lost 7 bases and 3 bases, in that order; junction bases with no gene match: 13. Germline V gene sequence: CDR1 LNHDA, CDR2 SQIVND (reference sequence). The CDR3 bases are TGTGCCAGTACGGGACTTTGGACAGGGCGATACTATGGCTACACCTTC. The encoded protein is CASTGLWTGRYYGYTF.

This clone has just a few counts. The chain joins TRBV5-1 to TRBJ1-3, with a possible D match to TRBD1 (6 bases). Germline V gene sequence: CDR1 SGHRS, CDR2 YFSETQ. CDR3 length: 17 amino acids. The V end lost 4 bases, the J end lost 4 bases, and 21 bases lay between the germline ends. In nucleotides, the CDR3 is TGCGCCAGCAGCCTGTACTCAGTGGGGGCGACGGGAAACACCATATATTTT. This gives the protein CASSLYSVGATGNTIYF.

This clone appeared a few times. This chain links TRBV6-5 with TRBJ1-6, with a possible D match to TRBD1 (6 bases). CDR3 length: 16 amino acids. The V and J ends lost 2 bases and 6 bases respectively, with 14 bases between them. Germline V gene data show CDR1 as MNHEY and CDR2 as SVGAGI. CDR3 sequence (DNA): TGTGCCAGCAGTTACGGCCGCCCAGGGGTTAATTCACCCCTCCACTTT. The encoded protein is CASSYGRPGVNSPLHF.

This clone has a handful of counts. The rearrangement joins TRBV7-6 to TRBJ2-2; 15 nucleotides line up with TRBD2. The V segment lost 8 bases and the J segment 6 bases; nucleotides outside the gene matches: 19. The CDR3 covers 20 residues. Germline assignment: CDR1 SGHVS and CDR2 FNYEAQ. The CDR3 bases are TGTGCCAGCGGACCCCTCGGGGGACTAGCGGGAGGAAGGGGAGCCGGGGAGCTGTTTTTT. Its translation is CASGPLGGLAGGRGAGELFF.